The 12 T cell receptor beta chains presented below share a single source sample, sequenced in a study of regulatory T cells in long-lasting Graves disease. Assembly of TCR beta libraries relied on iRepertoire HTBI primers together with Arm-PCR of CDR3 regions. TCRdb recomputed calls from the multiplex PCR reads with MiXCR, one row per CDR3 protein. Of approximately 540,000 distinct CDR3 sequences listed, approximately 12% were seen once; the top ten hold roughly 9.3%. Time point reported: newly diagnosed GD, antithyroid drugs for less than 3 months. After RNA was extracted from PBMCs, the TCR library was made from it. These same records also appear under a second study, on T cells in Graves' hyperthyroidism and ophthalmopathy.

Sequenced here: peripheral blood mononuclear cells (PBMCs), sampled at new diagnosis, from a patient treated with antithyroid drugs. These receptors were taken from a woman between 25 and 40 years old with Graves disease.

This clonotype came up many times. CDR3 DNA: TGTGCCAGCAAGGGGGCGGTTGGGCCTAGCTCCTACAATGAGCAGTTCTTC. Its translation is CASKGAVGPSSYNEQFF. The chain is built from TRBV2 and TRBJ2-1, with TRBD1 matching over 7 bases. The CDR3 runs 17 residues. The trim removed 7 bases at V and 0 bases at J, leaving 12 bases unmatched. CDR1 is SNHLY, CDR2 FYNNEI, per germline. The full variable domain, in which reference TRBV2 and TRBJ2-1 provide the parts outside the CDR3, is EPEVTQTPSHQVTQMGQEVILRCVPISNHLYFYWYRQILGQKVEFLVSFYNNEISEKSEIFDDQFSVERPDGSNFTLKIRSTKLEDSAMYFCASKGAVGPSSYNEQFFGPGTRLTVL.

CDR3: CATQVRDRTDTQYF. The CDR3 DNA reads as TGTGCCACGCAGGTGCGGGACCGCACAGATACGCAGTATTTT. This chain joins TRBV6-2 or TRBV6-3 and TRBJ2-3; D possibly corresponds to TRBD2 (6 bases). Germline V gene sequence: CDR1 MNHEY, CDR2 SVGEGT. V lost 10 bases, J lost 1 base, and 15 bases lay in between. CDR3 length: 14 amino acids.

This clonotype was observed at least ten times. The J gene is TRBJ1-2, the V gene TRBV2; no clear D. The CDR3 length is 10 residues. V lost 2 bases to trimming and J lost 8 bases, with 3 bases between them. Looked up from germline, CDR1 is SNHLY and CDR2 is FYNNEI. CDR3 protein: CASSEWGYTF. The CDR3 coding sequence is TGTGCCAGCAGTGAATGGGGCTACACCTTC.

In its sample, this clonotype was seen many times. The V gene is TRBV11-2, the J gene TRBJ1-6; D unresolved. Germline V gene sequence: CDR1 SGHAT, CDR2 FQNNGV. CDR3 length equals 13 residues. V was shortened by 1 base and J by 7 bases, with 5 bases between the two germline ends. The CDR3 protein is CASSLGGNSPLHF. The CDR3 DNA reads TGTGCCAGCAGCTTAGGCGGGAATTCACCCCTCCACTTT.

This clonotype was recorded at least ten times. The chain is built from TRBV20-1 and TRBJ2-7, with TRBD1 as a possible D gene (6 bases). CDR3 size: 14 residues. Trimming cost V 3 bases and J 0 bases, with 12 bases left between them. Germline assignment: CDR1 DFQATT and CDR2 SNEGSKA (reference sequence). The CDR3 DNA is TGCAGTGCTAGGGGGGCGCGGTTCTCCTACGAGCAGTACTTC. The encoded protein is CSARGARFSYEQYF.

This clonotype was counted at least ten times. This chain uses TRBV2 with TRBJ1-4; D is perhaps TRBD1 (6 bases). The CDR3 runs 14 residues. Trimming took off 6 bases at V and 8 bases at J, with 16 bases between the two ends. Germline CDR1 SNHLY, CDR2 FYNNEI. The CDR3 DNA sequence: TGTGCCAGCAGGGCAAGGGGGGGCGGCGAAAAACTGTTTTTT. Encoded protein: CASRARGGGEKLFF.

This clonotype came up many times. V usage is TRBV11-2 and J usage is TRBJ2-3; D is possibly TRBD1 (6 bases). From germline, CDR1 is SGHAT and CDR2 FQNNGV. CDR3 length equals 15 residues. Deletions cut 5 bases from V and 1 base from J, with 13 bases between. DNA for the CDR3: TGTGCCAGCAGCGTGACAGGTGGGGGCACAGATACGCAGTATTTT. Translation gives CASSVTGGGTDTQYF.

This clonotype showed up many times. The chain joins TRBV11-3 to TRBJ2-3, with 13 bases aligning to TRBD2. The CDR3 is 17 amino acids. V lost 3 bases to trimming and J lost 1 base; unmatched junction nucleotides: 4. Germline V gene sequence: CDR1 SGHNT, CDR2 YENEEA. The CDR3 protein is CASSFGLAGVGTDTQYF. In nucleotides, the CDR3 is TGTGCCAGCAGCTTCGGACTAGCGGGAGTCGGCACAGATACGCAGTATTTT.

This clonotype was recorded at least ten times. CDR3 loop: CASSLEGGLPYEQYF. DNA for the CDR3: TGTGCCAGCAGCTTAGAGGGCGGGTTGCCCTACGAGCAGTACTTC. The chain is built from TRBV11-2 and TRBJ2-7; the D gene is possibly TRBD2 (5 bases). Per germline, CDR1 SGHAT and CDR2 FQNNGV. The CDR3 is 15 amino acids. With 0 bases removed from V and 2 bases from J, the gap between germline ends came to 11 bases.

This clonotype was picked up a small number of times. This chain uses TRBV5-1 with TRBJ2-1; 13 bases align to TRBD2. The V gene's germline CDR1 is SGHRS and CDR2 YFSETQ. The CDR3 totals 14 residues. V gave up 6 bases and J gave up 7 bases; unmatched junction bases: 4. The CDR3 coding sequence is TGCGCCAGCACCAAGACTAGCGGGAGGAATGAGCAGTTCTTC. Residues: CASTKTSGRNEQFF.

This clonotype was picked up many times. J is TRBJ1-2 and V is TRBV2, with D tentatively TRBD1 (6 bases). Trimming removed 5 bases from V and 1 base from J, with 11 bases in between. CDR1 and CDR2 from the germline V gene are SNHLY and FYNNEI. The CDR3 loop spans 14 amino acids. This chain's CDR3 is CASSRDKINYGYTF. CDR3 in DNA: TGTGCCAGCAGTCGGGACAAGATTAACTATGGCTACACCTTC.

The table lists this clonotype with many counts. V usage is TRBV11-3 and J usage is TRBJ2-5; D not certain. The CDR3 contains 12 residues. Germline V gene sequence: CDR1 SGHNT, CDR2 YENEEA. Trimming took 8 bases from V and 7 from J, leaving 14 bases between them. The CDR3 reads CASSKDRVTQYF. The CDR3 coding sequence is TGTGCCAGCTCAAAAGACCGAGTGACCCAGTACTTC.